This T cell receptor beta chain is from a study of T cells in Graves' hyperthyroidism and ophthalmopathy. Study-level background: Any treatment followed the collection of peripheral blood at initial diagnosis.

Looked up from germline, CDR1 is MNHEY and CDR2 is SMNVEV (reference sequence). This CDR3 region has 12 residues. V lost 4 bases and J lost 6, with 9 bases in between. Researchers amplified the TCR beta CDR3 regions from RNA transcripts. First-round RT-PCR with HTBI primers amplified the TCR CDR3 region. TCRdb ran MiXCR on the multiplex PCR reads and lists one entry per CDR3 protein. The repertoire includes nearly 600,000 distinct CDR3 sequences, approximately 15% of them detected once, and 7% to 9% sits in the top ten. Patients showing uncontrolled infection, other autoimmune disease, pregnancy or lactation were ineligible. Study observations and caveats: Also found in blood were most expanded thyroid clonotypes above 0.001. Ophthalmopathy stood apart from stable hyperthyroidism in a 13 V-J model.

This clonotype was found many times. Its antigen is unknown. Sequencing input: blood. The rearrangement links TRBV27 to TRBJ1-1; D gene unclear. The sequence was obtained from a young woman with Graves' ophthalmopathy. The CDR3 loop is CASSSGSPEAFF. CDR3 nucleotides: TGTGCCAGCAGTTCAGGTTCGCCTGAAGCTTTCTTT.